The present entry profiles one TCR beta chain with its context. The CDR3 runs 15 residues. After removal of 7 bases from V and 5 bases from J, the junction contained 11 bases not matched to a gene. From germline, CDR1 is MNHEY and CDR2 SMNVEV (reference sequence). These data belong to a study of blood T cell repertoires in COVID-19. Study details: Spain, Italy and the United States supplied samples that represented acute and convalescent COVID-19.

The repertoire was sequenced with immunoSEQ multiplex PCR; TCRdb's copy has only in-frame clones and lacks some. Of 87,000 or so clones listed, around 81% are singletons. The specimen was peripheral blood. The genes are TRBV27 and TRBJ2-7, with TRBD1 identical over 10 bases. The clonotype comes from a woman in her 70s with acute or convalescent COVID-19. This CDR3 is CASTPWGQGTHEQYF. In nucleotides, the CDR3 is TGTGCCAGCACCCCTTGGGGACAGGGGACCCACGAGCAGTACTTC.